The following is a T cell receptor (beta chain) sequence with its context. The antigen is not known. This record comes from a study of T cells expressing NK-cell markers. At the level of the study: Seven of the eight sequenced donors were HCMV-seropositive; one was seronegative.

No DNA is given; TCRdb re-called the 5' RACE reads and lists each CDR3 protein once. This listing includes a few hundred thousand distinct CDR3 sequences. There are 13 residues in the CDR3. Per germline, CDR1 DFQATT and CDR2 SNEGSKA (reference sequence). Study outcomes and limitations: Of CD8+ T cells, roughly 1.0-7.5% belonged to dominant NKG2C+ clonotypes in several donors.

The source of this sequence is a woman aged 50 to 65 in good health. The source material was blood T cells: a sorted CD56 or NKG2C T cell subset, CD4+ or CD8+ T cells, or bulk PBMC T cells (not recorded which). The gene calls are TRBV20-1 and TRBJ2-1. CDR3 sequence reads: CSSRRFGYNEQFF.